This TCR beta chain was recovered during a study of T-cell memory formation after mild COVID-19. On the study more broadly: TCR clusters mostly belonged to single donors. Study-wide points: Clones from the second wave (peaking day 37) had unconfirmed SARS-CoV-2 specificity.

Each CDR3 protein gets one entry after TCRdb re-called the 5' RACE reads with MiXCR. The sample has around 340,000 distinct CDR3 sequences, over 20% seen once; the top ten hold around 13%. A word on this clonotype: The antigen is undetermined.

The material sequenced was PBMCs or a T cell subset sorted from them (not recorded which). This clonotype was sampled from an adult woman who had mild COVID-19 (a few samples of this study predate the infection). Cell type and time point are not known.

The CDR3 DNA reads TGCGCCAGCAGCTTGGGCGGACACGAACAAAAGACCCAGTACTTC. Translating gives CASSLGGHEQKTQYF. V usage is TRBV5-1 and J usage is TRBJ2-5; perhaps TRBD1 as D (5 bases). Trimming stripped 0 bases from V and 6 bases from J, with 15 bases between. The CDR3 runs 15 residues. Per the germline V gene, CDR1 is SGHRS and CDR2 is YFSETQ.